The next 23 T cell receptor beta chains were all read from a single sample in a study of blood T cell repertoires in COVID-19. Clones were read by immunoSEQ multiplex PCR, and TCRdb kept only the in-frame ones, dropping some. The table includes approximately 64,000 clones, approximately 90% detected once. Sequencing was performed on PBMCs or T cells enriched from blood (not recorded which). The source of these receptors is a woman aged 40 to 55 who had recovered from COVID-19.

The chain links TRBV27 to TRBJ1-1; 10 bases are a match to TRBD1. Germline values: CDR1 MNHEY, CDR2 SMNVEV (reference sequence). The CDR3 sequence is 12 residues long. The junction had 4 bases not matched to a gene; V was cut back by 5 bases and J by 10 bases. CDR3 in DNA: TGTGCCAGCAGTCGACAGGGGGCCGGAGCTTTCTTT. Protein sequence: CASSRQGAGAFF.

The CDR3 here is CASRPPGQSYEQYF. For the CDR3, the DNA is TGTGCCAGCAGACCCCCAGGACAGAGCTACGAGCAGTACTTC. This chain links TRBV6-5 with TRBJ2-7; possibly TRBD1 for D (6 bases). The CDR3 runs to 14 residues. Trimming removed 6 bases at V and 3 bases at J, with 15 bases between. Germline CDR1 reads MNHEY; CDR2 reads SVGAGI.

The chain combines TRBV25-1 with TRBJ2-1; perhaps TRBD2 as D (6 bases). The V and J ends lost 0 bases and 8 bases respectively, with 11 bases between them. Germline V lookup: CDR1 MGHDK, CDR2 SYGVNS. CDR3 length equals 14 residues. The CDR3 DNA reads as TGTGCCAGCAGTGAATATTTCGGGGGACATGAGCAGTTCTTC. Residues: CASSEYFGGHEQFF.

The V gene is TRBV11-2, the J gene TRBJ2-4, with TRBD1 identical over 7 bases. Germline V gene sequence: CDR1 SGHAT, CDR2 FQNNGV. The CDR3 has 17 residues. Trimming cost V 0 bases and J 0 bases; bases outside gene matches: 5. DNA for the CDR3: TGTGCCAGCAGCTTAGAGGGACAGACCTTAGCCAAAAACATTCAGTACTTC. It translates to CASSLEGQTLAKNIQYF.

This sequence joins TRBV5-8 and TRBJ2-3; 14 bases fit TRBD2. The germline V gene encodes CDR1 SGHTS and CDR2 YDEGEE. V shed 0 bases, J shed 1 base, and the junction held 4 bases outside the gene matches. The CDR3 is 18 amino acids. CDR3 residues: CASSLVGLAGVGTDTQYF. The CDR3 region has the DNA TGTGCCAGCAGCTTGGTGGGACTAGCGGGGGTGGGCACAGATACGCAGTATTTT.

The chain links TRBV10-3 to TRBJ1-1, with 8 bases lining up with TRBD1. This CDR3 spans 12 amino acids. CDR1 and CDR2 (germline): ENHRY, SYGVKD. The ends lost 6 bases at V and 3 bases at J; junction bases unmatched: 0. This CDR3 is CAIRTGDTEAFF. Written as DNA, the CDR3 is TGTGCCATCAGGACAGGGGACACTGAAGCTTTCTTT.

This chain joins TRBV19 and TRBJ1-6; 7 nucleotides line up with TRBD1. The CDR3 is 13 residues long. Germline V lookup: CDR1 LNHDA, CDR2 SQIVND (reference sequence). The junction had 4 bases not matched to a gene; V was cut back by 7 bases and J by 7 bases. In DNA form, the CDR3 reads TGTGCCAGTATGGCAGGGGGGAATTCACCCCTCCACTTT. It specifies CASMAGGNSPLHF.

The CDR3 sequence is CSVEDKTGLRLRGAQYF. The CDR3 DNA reads TGCAGCGTTGAAGATAAAACAGGCCTGAGATTAAGGGGTGCGCAGTATTTT. J is TRBJ2-3 and V is TRBV29-1; TRBD1 is a possible D gene (5 bases). Germline-derived CDR1 and CDR2 are SQVTM and ANQGSEA. Trimming stripped 0 bases from V and 10 bases from J, with 26 bases between. The CDR3 covers 17 residues.

This chain joins TRBV3-1 (or the pseudogene TRBV3-2) and TRBJ2-3, with 10 nucleotides matching TRBD2. Germline V gives CDR1 LGHDT, CDR2 YNNKEL (reference sequence). The CDR3 totals 17 residues. The V segment lost 6 bases and the J segment 4 bases; nucleotides outside the gene matches: 13. The CDR3 DNA is TGTGCCAGCAGTAGCTTTTCTAGCGGGGGAGGGGCAGATACGCAGTATTTT. This gives the protein CASSSFSSGGGADTQYF.

This sequence joins TRBV10-3 and TRBJ2-3, with 12 bases aligning to TRBD2. The CDR3 covers 18 residues. The V segment lost 7 bases and the J segment 0 bases; nucleotides outside the gene matches: 11. Germline V gene lookup returns CDR1 ENHRY and CDR2 SYGVKD. The CDR3 spells CAITLTSGGSSSTDTQYF. The CDR3 DNA reads TGTGCCATCACCCTGACTAGCGGGGGTAGCTCTAGCACAGATACGCAGTATTTT.

The CDR3 is CASSLGDGGQYKNIQYF. The CDR3 nucleotides read TGTGCCAGCAGCTTAGGGGACGGGGGACAGTACAAAAACATTCAGTACTTC. V gene TRBV7-6 combines with J gene TRBJ2-4; a weak D match, TRBD1 (7 bases). The V end lost 1 base, the J end lost 3 bases, and 16 bases lay between the germline ends. The CDR3 is 17 amino acids. The germline V gene has CDR1 SGHVS and CDR2 FNYEAQ.

V gene TRBV19 combines with J gene TRBJ1-1; 8 bases fit TRBD1. CDR3 size: 15 residues. CDR1 LNHDA and CDR2 SQIVND come from the germline V gene (reference sequence). Trimming removed 4 bases from V and 1 base from J; junction bases left unmatched: 5. CDR3 DNA sequence: TGTGCCAGTAGTACAGGGGGCGGAACGAACACTGAAGCTTTCTTT. This translates into CASSTGGGTNTEAFF.

The chain recombines TRBV11-2 with TRBJ2-3; maybe TRBD1 (6 bases). The CDR3 has 18 residues. The germline V gene encodes CDR1 SGHAT and CDR2 FQNNGV. V lost 4 bases and J lost 1, with 21 bases in between. CDR3 protein: CASSSRGVARVRTDTQYF. The CDR3 DNA sequence: TGTGCCAGCAGCTCCAGGGGAGTCGCGCGAGTCCGCACAGATACGCAGTATTTT.

This sequence joins TRBV5-4 and TRBJ2-3, with D possibly matching TRBD2 (5 bases). This CDR3 spans 13 amino acids. Germline V CDR1 and CDR2: SGHNT, YYREEE (reference sequence). The ends were cut back, 6 bases at V and 6 bases at J, with 14 bases in the middle. The CDR3 nucleotides are TGTGCCAGCACCGTCGTGGGGAGCGATACGCAGTATTTT. Its translation: CASTVVGSDTQYF.

The V and J genes are TRBV27 and TRBJ2-3, with a tentative D call TRBD1 (5 bases). Germline V CDR1 and CDR2: MNHEY, SMNVEV (reference sequence). V lost 4 bases and J lost 3, with 11 bases in between. CDR3 length equals 14 residues. In nucleotides, the CDR3 is TGTGCCAGCAGTTGGCAGGGATTTACAGATACGCAGTATTTT. It specifies CASSWQGFTDTQYF.

A word on this clone: At the DNA level, this CDR3 is encoded by other sequences in the same sample as well. This chain joins TRBV7-2 and TRBJ1-2; 8 bases match TRBD1. V lost 6 bases and J lost 4; bases outside the gene matches: 7. The CDR3 contains 14 residues. Germline assignment: CDR1 SGHTA and CDR2 FQGNSA. CDR3: CASSQTGAFYGYTF. DNA of the CDR3: TGTGCCAGCAGTCAGACAGGGGCTTTCTATGGCTACACCTTC. The entire variable domain, with the rest obtained from reference TRBV7-2 and TRBJ1-2, is as follows: GAGVSQSPSNKVTEKGKDVELRCDPISGHTALYWYRQSLGQGLEFLIYFQGNSAPDKSGLPSDRFSAERTGGSVSTLTIQRTQQEDSAVYLCASSQTGAFYGYTFGSGTRLTVV.

This clone was detected a few times. The chain carries TRBV6-5 and TRBJ2-1; 10 bases match TRBD1. Germline values: CDR1 MNHEY, CDR2 SVGAGI. With 2 bases clipped from V and 5 bases from J, the junction kept 6 bases outside the gene matches. The CDR3 is 16 amino acids. The CDR3: CASSYASTGGNNEQFF. The CDR3 nucleotides are TGTGCCAGCAGTTACGCCTCGACAGGGGGCAACAATGAGCAGTTCTTC.

The rearrangement links TRBV15 to TRBJ1-5, with D hard to call. The CDR3 contains 16 residues. The V and J ends lost 0 bases and 0 bases respectively, with 9 bases between them. From germline, CDR1 is LNHNV and CDR2 YYDKDF (reference sequence). CDR3 amino acids: CATSRDGGNSNQPQHF. The CDR3 bases are TGTGCCACCAGCAGAGATGGAGGGAATAGCAATCAGCCCCAGCATTTT.

The V gene is TRBV10-3, the J gene TRBJ2-5; 8 bases align to TRBD1. The CDR3 has 14 residues. With V trimmed by 6 bases and J by 1 base, 4 bases remained unmatched. Germline-derived CDR1 and CDR2 are ENHRY and SYGVKD. CDR3 in amino acids: CAIRSGQGQETQYF. The CDR3 region has the DNA TGTGCCATCAGATCAGGACAGGGCCAAGAGACCCAGTACTTC.

The V and J genes are TRBV29-1 and TRBJ1-2; maybe TRBD1 (5 bases). The CDR3 is 12 amino acids. Germline V gene lookup returns CDR1 SQVTM and CDR2 ANQGSEA. V lost 6 bases and J 6 bases, leaving 14 bases between the germline ends. In DNA, the CDR3 is TGCAGCGTCCAAATGACAGTAGATGGCTACACCTTC. Protein product: CSVQMTVDGYTF.

The chain joins TRBV7-8 to TRBJ2-2; D is possibly TRBD1 (6 bases). V lost 1 base and J 0 bases, leaving 9 bases between the germline ends. The CDR3 extends over 16 amino acids. The V gene's germline CDR1 is SGHVS and CDR2 FQNEAQ. CDR3 in DNA: TGTGCCAGCAGCTTAGTTGGGACAACGAACACCGGGGAGCTGTTTTTT. It codes for CASSLVGTTNTGELFF.

V is TRBV6-5 and J is TRBJ2-7; 8 bases are shared with TRBD1. CDR1 MNHEY and CDR2 SVGAGI come from the germline V gene. The CDR3 is 15 residues long. V shed 8 bases and J 1 base; nucleotides not matched to a gene: 10. In DNA, the CDR3 is TGTGCCAGCCAGGGTCCAGGACAGGGTTCCTACGAGCAGTACTTC. Translated, it gives CASQGPGQGSYEQYF.

This clone was counted once. The V and J genes are TRBV25-1 and TRBJ2-2; D may be TRBD2 (5 bases). From germline, CDR1 is MGHDK and CDR2 SYGVNS. Trimming shortened V by 7 bases and J by 0 bases, and 9 bases separated the two germline ends. This CDR3 contains 14 residues. In DNA form, the CDR3 reads TGTGCCAGCACCATCGGGGCGAACACCGGGGAGCTGTTTTTT. Protein: CASTIGANTGELFF.